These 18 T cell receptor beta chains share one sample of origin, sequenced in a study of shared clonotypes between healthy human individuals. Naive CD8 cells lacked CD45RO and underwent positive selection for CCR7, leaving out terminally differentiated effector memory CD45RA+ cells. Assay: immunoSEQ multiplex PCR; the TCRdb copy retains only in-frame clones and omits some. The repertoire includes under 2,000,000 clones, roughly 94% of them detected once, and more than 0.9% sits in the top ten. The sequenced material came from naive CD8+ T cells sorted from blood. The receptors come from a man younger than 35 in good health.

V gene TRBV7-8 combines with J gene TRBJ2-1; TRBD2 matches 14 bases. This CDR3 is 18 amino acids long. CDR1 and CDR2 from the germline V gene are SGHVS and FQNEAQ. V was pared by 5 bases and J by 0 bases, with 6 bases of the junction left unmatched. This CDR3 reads CASSTGLAGGPSYNEQFF. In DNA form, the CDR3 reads TGTGCCAGCAGCACCGGACTAGCGGGGGGCCCCTCCTACAATGAGCAGTTCTTC.

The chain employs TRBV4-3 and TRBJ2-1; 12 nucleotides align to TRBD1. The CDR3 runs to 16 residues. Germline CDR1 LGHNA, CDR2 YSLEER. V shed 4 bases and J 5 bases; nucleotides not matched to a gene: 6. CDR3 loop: CASSPLGQGAHNEQFF. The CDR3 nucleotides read TGCGCCAGCAGCCCTCTGGGACAGGGGGCCCACAATGAGCAGTTCTTC.

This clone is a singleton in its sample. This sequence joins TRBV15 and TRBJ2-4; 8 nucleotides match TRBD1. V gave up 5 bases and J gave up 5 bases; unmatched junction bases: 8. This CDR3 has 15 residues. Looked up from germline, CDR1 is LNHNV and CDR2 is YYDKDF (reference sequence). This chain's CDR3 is CATSGLEGQENIQYF. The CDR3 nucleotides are TGTGCCACCAGCGGCCTGGAGGGACAGGAAAACATTCAGTACTTC.

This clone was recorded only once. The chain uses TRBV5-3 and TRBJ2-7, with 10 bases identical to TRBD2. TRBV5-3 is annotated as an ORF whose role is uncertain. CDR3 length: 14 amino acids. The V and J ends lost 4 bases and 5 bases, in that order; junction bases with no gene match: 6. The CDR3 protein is CARSRSSGRHEQYF. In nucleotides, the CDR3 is TGTGCCAGAAGCCGTTCTAGCGGGAGACACGAGCAGTACTTC.

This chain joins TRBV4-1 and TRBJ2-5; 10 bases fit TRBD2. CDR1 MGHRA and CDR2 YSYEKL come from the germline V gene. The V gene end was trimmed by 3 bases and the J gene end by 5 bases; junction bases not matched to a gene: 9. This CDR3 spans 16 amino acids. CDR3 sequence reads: CASSHEATSGVETQYF. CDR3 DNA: TGCGCCAGCAGCCACGAGGCAACTAGCGGGGTCGAGACCCAGTACTTC.

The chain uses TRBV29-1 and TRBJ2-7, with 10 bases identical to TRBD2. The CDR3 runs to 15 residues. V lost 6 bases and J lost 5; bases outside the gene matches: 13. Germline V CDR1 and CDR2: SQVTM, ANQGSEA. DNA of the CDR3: TGCAGCGTCCAAACCGGCCTAGCGGGAGACAACGAGCAGTACTTC. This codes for CSVQTGLAGDNEQYF.

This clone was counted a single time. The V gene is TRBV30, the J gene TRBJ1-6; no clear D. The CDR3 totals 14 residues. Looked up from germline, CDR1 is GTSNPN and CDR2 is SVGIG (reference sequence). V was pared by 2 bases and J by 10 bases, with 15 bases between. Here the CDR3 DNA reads TGTGCCTGGAGTTTAGGAGGCCTGGGGTCACCCCTCCACTTT. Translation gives CAWSLGGLGSPLHF.

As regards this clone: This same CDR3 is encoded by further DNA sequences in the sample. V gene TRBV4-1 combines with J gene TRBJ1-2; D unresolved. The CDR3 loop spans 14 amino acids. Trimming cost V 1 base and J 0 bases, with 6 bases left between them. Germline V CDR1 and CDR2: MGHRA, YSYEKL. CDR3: CASSQVSANYGYTF. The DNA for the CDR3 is TGCGCCAGCAGCCAAGTCTCTGCTAACTATGGCTACACCTTC.

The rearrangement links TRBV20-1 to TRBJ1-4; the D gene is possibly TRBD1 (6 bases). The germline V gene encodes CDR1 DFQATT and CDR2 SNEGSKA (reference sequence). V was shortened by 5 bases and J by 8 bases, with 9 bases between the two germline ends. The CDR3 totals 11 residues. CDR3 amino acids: CSAPGQEKLFF. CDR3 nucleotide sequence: TGCAGTGCTCCAGGACAGGAAAAACTGTTTTTT.

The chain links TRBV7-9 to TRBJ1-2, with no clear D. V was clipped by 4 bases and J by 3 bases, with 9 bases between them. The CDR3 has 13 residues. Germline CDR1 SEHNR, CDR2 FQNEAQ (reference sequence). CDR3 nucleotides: TGTGCCAGCAGCTATATCGCAGACTATGGCTACACCTTC. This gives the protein CASSYIADYGYTF. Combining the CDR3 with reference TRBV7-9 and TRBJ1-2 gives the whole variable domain DTGVSQNPRHKITKRGQNVTFRCDPISEHNRLYWYRQTLGQGPEFLTYFQNEAQLEKSRLLSDRFSAERPKGSFSTLEIQRTEQGDSAMYLCASSYIADYGYTFGSGTRLTVV.

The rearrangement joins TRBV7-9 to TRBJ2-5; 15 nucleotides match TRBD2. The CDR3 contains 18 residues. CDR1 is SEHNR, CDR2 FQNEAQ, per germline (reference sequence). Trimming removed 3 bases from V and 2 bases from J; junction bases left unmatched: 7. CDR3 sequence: CASSFPLGLAGGQETQYF. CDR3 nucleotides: TGTGCCAGCAGCTTCCCGCTCGGACTAGCGGGGGGGCAAGAGACCCAGTACTTC.

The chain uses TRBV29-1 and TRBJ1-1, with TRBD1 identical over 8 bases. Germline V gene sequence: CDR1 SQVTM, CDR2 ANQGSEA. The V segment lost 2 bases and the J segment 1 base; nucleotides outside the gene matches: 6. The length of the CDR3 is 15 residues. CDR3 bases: TGCAGCGTTGAACAGGGCACAGGGGGGAACACTGAAGCTTTCTTT. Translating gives CSVEQGTGGNTEAFF.

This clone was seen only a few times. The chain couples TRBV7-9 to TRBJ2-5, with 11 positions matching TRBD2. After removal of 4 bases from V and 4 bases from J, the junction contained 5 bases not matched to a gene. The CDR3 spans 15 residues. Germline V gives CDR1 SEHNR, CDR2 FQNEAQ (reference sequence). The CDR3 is CASSSFLAGGETQYF. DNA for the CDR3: TGTGCCAGCAGCTCCTTTCTAGCGGGAGGAGAGACCCAGTACTTC.

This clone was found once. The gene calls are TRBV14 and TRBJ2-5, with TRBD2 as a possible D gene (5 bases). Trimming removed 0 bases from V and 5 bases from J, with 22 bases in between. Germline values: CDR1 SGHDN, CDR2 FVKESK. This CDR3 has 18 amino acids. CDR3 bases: TGTGCCAGCAGCCAAGACACCGCGACTACGATGGTGGAGGAGACCCAGTACTTC. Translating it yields CASSQDTATTMVEETQYF.

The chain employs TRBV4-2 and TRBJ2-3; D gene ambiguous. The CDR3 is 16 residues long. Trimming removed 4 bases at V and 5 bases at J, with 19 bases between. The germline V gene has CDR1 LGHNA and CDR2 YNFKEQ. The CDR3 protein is CASSLINQELQDTQYF. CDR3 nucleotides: TGTGCCAGCAGCCTCATTAACCAGGAGCTCCAAGATACGCAGTATTTT.

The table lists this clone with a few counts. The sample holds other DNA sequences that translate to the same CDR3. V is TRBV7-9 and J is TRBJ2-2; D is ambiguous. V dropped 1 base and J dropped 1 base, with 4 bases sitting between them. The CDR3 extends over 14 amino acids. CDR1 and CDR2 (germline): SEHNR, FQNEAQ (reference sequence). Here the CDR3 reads CASSLEGNTGELFF. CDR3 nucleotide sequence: TGTGCCAGCAGCTTAGAGGGGAACACCGGGGAGCTGTTTTTT.

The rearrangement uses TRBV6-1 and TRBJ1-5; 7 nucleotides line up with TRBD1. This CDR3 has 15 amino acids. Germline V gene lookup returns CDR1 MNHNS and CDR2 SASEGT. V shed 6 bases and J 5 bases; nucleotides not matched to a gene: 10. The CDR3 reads CASRFTGTVDQPQHF. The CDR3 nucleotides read TGTGCCAGCAGGTTTACCGGGACAGTCGATCAGCCCCAGCATTTT.

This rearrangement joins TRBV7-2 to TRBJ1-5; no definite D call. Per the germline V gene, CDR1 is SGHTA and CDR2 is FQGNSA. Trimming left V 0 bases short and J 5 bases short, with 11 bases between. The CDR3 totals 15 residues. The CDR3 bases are TGTGCCAGCAGCTTAGCCCTTCTAGGAGATCAGCCCCAGCATTTT. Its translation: CASSLALLGDQPQHF.